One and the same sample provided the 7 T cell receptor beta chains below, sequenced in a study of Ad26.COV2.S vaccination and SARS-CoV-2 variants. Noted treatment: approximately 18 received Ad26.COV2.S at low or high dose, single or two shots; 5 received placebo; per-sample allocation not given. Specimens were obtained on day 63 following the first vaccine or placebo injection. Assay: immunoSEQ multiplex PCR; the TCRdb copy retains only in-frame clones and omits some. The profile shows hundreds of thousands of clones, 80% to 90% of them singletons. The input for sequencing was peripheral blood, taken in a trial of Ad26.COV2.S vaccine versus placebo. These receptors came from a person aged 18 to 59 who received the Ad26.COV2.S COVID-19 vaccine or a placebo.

The CDR3, as DNA: TGTGCCAGCAGCGCAGGGATTTCAGGTGGCTACACCTTC. Amino acids: CASSAGISGGYTF. The rearrangement uses TRBV9 and TRBJ1-2; D might be TRBD1 (5 bases). The CDR3 is 13 amino acids. CDR1 and CDR2 from the germline V gene are SGDLS and YYNGEE. Trimming removed 3 bases at V and 7 bases at J, with 13 bases between.

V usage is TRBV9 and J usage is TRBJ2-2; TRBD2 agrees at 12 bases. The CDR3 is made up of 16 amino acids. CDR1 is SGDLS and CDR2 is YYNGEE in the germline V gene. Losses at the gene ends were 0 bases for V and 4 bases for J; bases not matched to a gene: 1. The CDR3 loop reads CASSVGLAGATGELFF. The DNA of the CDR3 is TGTGCCAGCAGCGTAGGACTAGCGGGAGCCACCGGGGAGCTGTTTTTT.

The CDR3 loop reads CASNGGTSGRGMGQYF. The CDR3 DNA follows: TGCGCCAGCAACGGAGGGACTAGCGGGAGGGGTATGGGGCAGTACTTC. The genes are TRBV10-2 and TRBJ2-7, with 16 bases fitting TRBD2. The CDR3 is made up of 16 amino acids. Germline CDR1 WSHSY, CDR2 SAAADI. V was pared by 7 bases and J by 9 bases, with 12 bases of the junction left unmatched.

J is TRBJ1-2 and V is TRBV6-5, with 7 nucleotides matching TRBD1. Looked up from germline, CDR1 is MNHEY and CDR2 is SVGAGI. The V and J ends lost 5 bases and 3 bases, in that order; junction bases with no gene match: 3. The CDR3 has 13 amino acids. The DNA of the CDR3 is TGTGCCAGCAGTCCAGGGGGGTACTATGGCTACACCTTC. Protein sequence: CASSPGGYYGYTF.

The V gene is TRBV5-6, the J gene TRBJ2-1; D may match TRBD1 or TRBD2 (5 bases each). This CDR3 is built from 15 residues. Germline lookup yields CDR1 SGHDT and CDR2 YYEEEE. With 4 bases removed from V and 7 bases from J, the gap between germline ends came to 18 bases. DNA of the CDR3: TGTGCCAGCAGCGGACCGGGACCCAACCATAATGAGCAGTTCTTC. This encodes CASSGPGPNHNEQFF. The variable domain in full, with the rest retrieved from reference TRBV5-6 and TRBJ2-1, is DAGVTQSPTHLIKTRGQQVTLRCSPKSGHDTVSWYQQALGQGPQFIFQYYEEEERQRGNFPDRFSGHQFPNYSSELNVNALLLGDSALYLCASSGPGPNHNEQFFGPGTRLTVL.

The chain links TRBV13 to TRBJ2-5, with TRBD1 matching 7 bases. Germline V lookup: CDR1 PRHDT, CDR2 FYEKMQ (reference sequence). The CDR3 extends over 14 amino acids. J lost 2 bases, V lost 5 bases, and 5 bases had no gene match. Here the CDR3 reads CASSPGTVQETQYF. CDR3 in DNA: TGTGCCAGCAGCCCCGGGACAGTTCAAGAGACCCAGTACTTC.

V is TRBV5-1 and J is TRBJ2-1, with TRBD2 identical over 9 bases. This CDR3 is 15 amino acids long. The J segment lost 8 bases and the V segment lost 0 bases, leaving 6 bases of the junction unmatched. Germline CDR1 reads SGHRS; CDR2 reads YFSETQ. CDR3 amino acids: CASSLATGTSYEQFF. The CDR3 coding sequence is TGCGCCAGCAGCTTGGCAACGGGGACTAGCTATGAGCAGTTCTTC. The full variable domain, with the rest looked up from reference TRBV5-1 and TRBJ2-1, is KAGVTQTPRYLIKTRGQQVTLSCSPISGHRSVSWYQQTPGQGLQFLFEYFSETQRNKGNFPGRFSGRQFSNSRSEMNVSTLELGDSALYLCASSLATGTSYEQFFGPGTRLTVL.